This T cell receptor (beta chain) was found in a study of blood T cell repertoires in COVID-19. The wider study: COVID-19 samples collected from the United States, Italy and Spain covered acute and convalescent phases.

The method was immunoSEQ multiplex PCR; TCRdb's version includes in-frame clones alone and lacks a portion of them. Of more than 110,000 clones in the sample, around 73% were seen once. This clone was seen a few times. The CDR3 sequence is 17 residues long. This receptor was identified in a woman in her forties or fifties with active or convalescent COVID-19. Material: peripheral blood. The V and J genes are TRBV21-1 and TRBJ2-1; no DNA check was done on the table's D call, TRBD2. TRBV21-1 is assigned pseudogene status. The CDR3 DNA follows: TGTGCCAGCAGCTTCCCCGGGGAGCGGGAATGGCAAAATGAGCAGTTCTTC. Its translation is CASSFPGEREWQNEQFF.